This T cell receptor beta chain came from a study of untreated major depressive disorder. Study-wide findings and caveats: TRBV05-01 (Vbeta 5.1) usage was higher in CD4+ T cells of depressed patients than controls. Each subject's top five TRBV05-01 clones were all private.

Measured with immunoSEQ multiplex PCR; TCRdb has only the in-frame clones, and not every one. The sample records approximately 15,000 clones, about nine tenths being singletons. The germline V gene encodes CDR1 KGHSH and CDR2 LQKENI. Losses at the gene ends were 4 bases for V and 7 bases for J; bases not matched to a gene: 4. The CDR3 has 14 amino acids. No major medical conditions, Axis I/II comorbidities, regular medication, or illicit drugs. About 28 ml of peripheral blood was collected per donor. Thawed PBMCs underwent magnetic negative selection for CD4+ T cells. Note on this clone: Its antigen is undetermined.

Source material: CD4+ T cells from PBMCs. This TCR was sampled from a woman in her 30s with major depressive disorder. The genes are TRBV18 and TRBJ1-4; 9 nucleotides line up with TRBD1. The CDR3 loop is CASSRQGVGEKLFF. Here the CDR3 DNA reads TGTGCCAGCTCACGACAGGGGGTCGGTGAAAAACTGTTTTTT. Drawing the rest from reference TRBV18 and TRBJ1-4, the complete variable domain is NAGVMQNPRHLVRRRGQEARLRCSPMKGHSHVYWYRQLPEEGLKFMVYLQKENIIDESGMPKERFSAEFPKEGPSILRIQQVVRGDSAAYFCASSRQGVGEKLFFGSGTQLSVL.